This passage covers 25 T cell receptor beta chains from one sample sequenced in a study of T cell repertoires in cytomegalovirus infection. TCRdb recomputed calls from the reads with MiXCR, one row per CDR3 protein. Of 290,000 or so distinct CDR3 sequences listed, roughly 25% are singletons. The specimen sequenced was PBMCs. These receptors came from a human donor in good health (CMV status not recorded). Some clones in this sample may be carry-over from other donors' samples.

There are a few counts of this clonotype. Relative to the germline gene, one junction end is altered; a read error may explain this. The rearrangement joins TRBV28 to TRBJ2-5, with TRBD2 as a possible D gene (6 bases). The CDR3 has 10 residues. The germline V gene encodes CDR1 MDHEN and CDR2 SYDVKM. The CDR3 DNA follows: TGTGCCAGCAACATAGGAGGGATCAGGTTC. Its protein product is CASNIGGIRF.

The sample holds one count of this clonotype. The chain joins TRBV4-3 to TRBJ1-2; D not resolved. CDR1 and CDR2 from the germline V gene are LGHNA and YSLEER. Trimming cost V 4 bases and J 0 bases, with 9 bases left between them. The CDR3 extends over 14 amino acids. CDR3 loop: CASSRETANYGYTF. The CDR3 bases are TGCGCCAGCAGCCGAGAGACGGCTAACTATGGCTACACCTTC.

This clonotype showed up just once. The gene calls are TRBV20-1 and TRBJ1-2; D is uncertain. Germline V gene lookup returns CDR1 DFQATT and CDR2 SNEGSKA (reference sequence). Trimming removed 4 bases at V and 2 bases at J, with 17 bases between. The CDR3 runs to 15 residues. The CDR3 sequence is CSAKPASGQNYGYTF. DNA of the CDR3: TGCAGTGCTAAACCCGCTTCTGGCCAGAACTATGGCTACACCTTC.

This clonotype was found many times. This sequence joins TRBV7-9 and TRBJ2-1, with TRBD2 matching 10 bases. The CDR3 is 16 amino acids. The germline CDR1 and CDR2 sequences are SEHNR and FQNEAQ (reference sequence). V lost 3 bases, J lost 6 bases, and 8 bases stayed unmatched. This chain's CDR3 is CASSFLSGGASNEQFF. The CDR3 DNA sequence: TGTGCCAGCAGCTTCCTCAGCGGGGGGGCCTCCAATGAGCAGTTCTTC.

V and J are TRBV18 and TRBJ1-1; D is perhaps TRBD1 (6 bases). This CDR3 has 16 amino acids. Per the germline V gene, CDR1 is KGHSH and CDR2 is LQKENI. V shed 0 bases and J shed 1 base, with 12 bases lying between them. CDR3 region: CASSPPHRAENTEAFF. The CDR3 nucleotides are TGTGCCAGCTCACCACCACACAGGGCAGAGAACACTGAAGCTTTCTTT.

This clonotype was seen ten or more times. The CDR3 protein is CASSYRGGTDTQYF. The CDR3, as DNA: TGTGCCAGCAGTTACCGGGGGGGCACAGATACGCAGTATTTT. The chain couples TRBV6-1 to TRBJ2-3, with 7 bases aligning to TRBD2. The germline V gene encodes CDR1 MNHNS and CDR2 SASEGT. The trim removed 5 bases at V and 1 base at J, leaving 3 bases unmatched. This CDR3 contains 14 residues.

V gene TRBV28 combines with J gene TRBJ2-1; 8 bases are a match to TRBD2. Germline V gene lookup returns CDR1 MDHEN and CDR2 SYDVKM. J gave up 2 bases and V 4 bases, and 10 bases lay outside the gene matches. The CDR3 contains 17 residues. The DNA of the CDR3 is TGTGCCAGCAGTTCCCGGGGGGGCGGTAGCGCCTACAATGAGCAGTTCTTC. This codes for CASSSRGGGSAYNEQFF.

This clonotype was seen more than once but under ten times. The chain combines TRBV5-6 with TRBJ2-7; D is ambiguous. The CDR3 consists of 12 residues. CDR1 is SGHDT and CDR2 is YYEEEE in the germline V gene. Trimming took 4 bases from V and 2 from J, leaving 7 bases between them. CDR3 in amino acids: CASSRGTYEQYF. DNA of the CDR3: TGTGCCAGCAGCCGCGGAACCTACGAGCAGTACTTC.

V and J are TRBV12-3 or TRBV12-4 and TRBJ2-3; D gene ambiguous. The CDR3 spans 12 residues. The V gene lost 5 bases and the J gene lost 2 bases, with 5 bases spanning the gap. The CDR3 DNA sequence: TGTGCCAGCAGTCGCTACACAGATACGCAGTATTTT. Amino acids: CASSRYTDTQYF.

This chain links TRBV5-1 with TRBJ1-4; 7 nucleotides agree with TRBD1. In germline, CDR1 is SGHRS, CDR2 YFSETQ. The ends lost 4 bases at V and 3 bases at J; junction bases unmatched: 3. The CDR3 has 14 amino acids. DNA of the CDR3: TGCGCCAGCAGCCCGGGACAGCCTAATGAAAAACTGTTTTTT. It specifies CASSPGQPNEKLFF.

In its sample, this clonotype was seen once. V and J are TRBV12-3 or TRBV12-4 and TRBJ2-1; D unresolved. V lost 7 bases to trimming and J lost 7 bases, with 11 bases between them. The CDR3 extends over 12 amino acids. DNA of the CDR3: TGTGCCAGCACCCCCGTCCCAAATGAGCAGTTCTTC. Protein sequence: CASTPVPNEQFF.

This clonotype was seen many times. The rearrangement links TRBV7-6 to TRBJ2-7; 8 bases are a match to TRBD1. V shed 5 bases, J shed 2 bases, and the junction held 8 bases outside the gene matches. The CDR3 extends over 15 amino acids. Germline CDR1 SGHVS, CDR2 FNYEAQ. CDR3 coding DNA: TGTGCCAGCAGCCCCCAGGGACAGGTCACCTACGAGCAGTACTTC. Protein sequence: CASSPQGQVTYEQYF.

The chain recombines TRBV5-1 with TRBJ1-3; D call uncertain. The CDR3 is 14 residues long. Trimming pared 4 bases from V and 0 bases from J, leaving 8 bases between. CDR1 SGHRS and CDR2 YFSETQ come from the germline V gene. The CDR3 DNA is TGCGCCAGCAGCCGTGGTATCTCTGGAAACACCATATATTTT. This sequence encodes CASSRGISGNTIYF. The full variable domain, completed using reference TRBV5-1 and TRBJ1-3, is KAGVTQTPRYLIKTRGQQVTLSCSPISGHRSVSWYQQTPGQGLQFLFEYFSETQRNKGNFPGRFSGRQFSNSRSEMNVSTLELGDSALYLCASSRGISGNTIYFGEGSWLTVV.

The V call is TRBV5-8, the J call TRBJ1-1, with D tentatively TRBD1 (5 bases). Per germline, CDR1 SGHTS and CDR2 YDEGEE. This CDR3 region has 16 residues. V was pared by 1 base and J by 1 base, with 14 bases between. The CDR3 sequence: CASSLPRGTENTEAFF. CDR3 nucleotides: TGTGCCAGCAGCTTGCCCCGAGGGACTGAGAACACTGAAGCTTTCTTT.

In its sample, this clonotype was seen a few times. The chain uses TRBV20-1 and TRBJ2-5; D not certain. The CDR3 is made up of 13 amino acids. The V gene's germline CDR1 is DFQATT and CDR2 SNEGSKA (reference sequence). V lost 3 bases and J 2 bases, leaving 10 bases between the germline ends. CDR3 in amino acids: CSASLSTQETQYF. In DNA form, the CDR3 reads TGCAGTGCTAGTTTGTCTACGCAAGAGACCCAGTACTTC.

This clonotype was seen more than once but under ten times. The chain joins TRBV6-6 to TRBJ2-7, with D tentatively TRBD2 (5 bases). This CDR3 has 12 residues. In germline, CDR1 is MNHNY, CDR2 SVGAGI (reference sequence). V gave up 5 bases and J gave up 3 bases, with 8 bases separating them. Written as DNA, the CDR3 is TGTGCCAGCAGTCCGGCGGGCTACGAGCAGTACTTC. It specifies CASSPAGYEQYF.

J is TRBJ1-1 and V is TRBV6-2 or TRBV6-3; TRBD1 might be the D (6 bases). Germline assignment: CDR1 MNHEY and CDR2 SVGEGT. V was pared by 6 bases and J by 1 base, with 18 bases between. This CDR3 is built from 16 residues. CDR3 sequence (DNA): TGTGCCAGCAGGGATATCGGGGGACAAGAGAACACTGAAGCTTTCTTT. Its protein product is CASRDIGGQENTEAFF.

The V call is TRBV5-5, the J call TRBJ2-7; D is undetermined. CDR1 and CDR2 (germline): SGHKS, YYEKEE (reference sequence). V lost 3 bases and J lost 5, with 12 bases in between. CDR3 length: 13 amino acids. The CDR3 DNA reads TGTGCCAGCAGCTCACCGGTTTCCCACGAGCAGTACTTC. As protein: CASSSPVSHEQYF.

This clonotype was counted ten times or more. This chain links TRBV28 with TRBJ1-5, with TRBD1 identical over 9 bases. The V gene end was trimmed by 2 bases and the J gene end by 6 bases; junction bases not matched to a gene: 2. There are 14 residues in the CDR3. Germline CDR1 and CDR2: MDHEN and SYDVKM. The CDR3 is CASSLTGGFQPQHF. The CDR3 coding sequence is TGTGCCAGCAGTTTAACAGGGGGCTTTCAGCCCCAGCATTTT.

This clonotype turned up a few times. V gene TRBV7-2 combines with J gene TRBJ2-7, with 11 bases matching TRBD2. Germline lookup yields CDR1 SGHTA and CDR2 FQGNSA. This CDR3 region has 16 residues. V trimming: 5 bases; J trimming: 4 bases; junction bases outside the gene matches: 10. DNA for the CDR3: TGTGCCAGCAGCCCAAAACCGGGACTAGCGGAGTACGAGCAGTACTTC. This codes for CASSPKPGLAEYEQYF.

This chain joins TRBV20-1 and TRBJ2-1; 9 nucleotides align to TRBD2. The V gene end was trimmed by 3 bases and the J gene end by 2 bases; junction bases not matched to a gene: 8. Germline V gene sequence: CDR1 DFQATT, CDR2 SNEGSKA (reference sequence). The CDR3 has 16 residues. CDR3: CSASPQIAGAYNEQFF. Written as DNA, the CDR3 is TGCAGTGCTAGTCCCCAAATAGCGGGGGCCTACAATGAGCAGTTCTTC.

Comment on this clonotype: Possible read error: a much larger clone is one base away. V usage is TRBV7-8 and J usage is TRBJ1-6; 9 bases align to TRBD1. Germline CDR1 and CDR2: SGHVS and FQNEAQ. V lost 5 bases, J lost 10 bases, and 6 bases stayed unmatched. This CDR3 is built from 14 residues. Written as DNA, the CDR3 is TGTGCCAGCAGCCTCGGGACAGGGAGGTCACCCCTCCACTTT. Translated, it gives CASSLGTGRSPLHF.

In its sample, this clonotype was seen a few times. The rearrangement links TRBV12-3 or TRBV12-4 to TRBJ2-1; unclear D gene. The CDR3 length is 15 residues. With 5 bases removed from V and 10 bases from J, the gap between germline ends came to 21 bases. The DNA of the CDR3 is TGTGCCAGCAGTGGGCCTATCGGGTACAGCGCAGAGCAGTTCTTC. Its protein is CASSGPIGYSAEQFF.

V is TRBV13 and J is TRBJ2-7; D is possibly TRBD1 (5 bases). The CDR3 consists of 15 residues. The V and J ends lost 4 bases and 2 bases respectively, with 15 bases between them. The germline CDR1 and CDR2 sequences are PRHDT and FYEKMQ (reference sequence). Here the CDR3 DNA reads TGTGCCAGCAGCTCTCGGACCAGGGCCACCTACGAGCAGTACTTC. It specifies CASSSRTRATYEQYF.

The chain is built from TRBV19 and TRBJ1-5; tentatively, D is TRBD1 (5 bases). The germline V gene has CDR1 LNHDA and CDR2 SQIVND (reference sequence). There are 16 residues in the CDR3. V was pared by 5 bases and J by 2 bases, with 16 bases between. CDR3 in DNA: TGTGCCAGTAGTTGGGCAGCTCAAGGGGGCAATCAGCCCCAGCATTTT. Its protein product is CASSWAAQGGNQPQHF. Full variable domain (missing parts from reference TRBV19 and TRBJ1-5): DGGITQSPKYLFRKEGQNVTLSCEQNLNHDAMYWYRQDPGQGLRLIYYSQIVNDFQKGDIAEGYSVSREKKESFPLTVTSAQKNPTAFYLCASSWAAQGGNQPQHFGDGTRLSIL.